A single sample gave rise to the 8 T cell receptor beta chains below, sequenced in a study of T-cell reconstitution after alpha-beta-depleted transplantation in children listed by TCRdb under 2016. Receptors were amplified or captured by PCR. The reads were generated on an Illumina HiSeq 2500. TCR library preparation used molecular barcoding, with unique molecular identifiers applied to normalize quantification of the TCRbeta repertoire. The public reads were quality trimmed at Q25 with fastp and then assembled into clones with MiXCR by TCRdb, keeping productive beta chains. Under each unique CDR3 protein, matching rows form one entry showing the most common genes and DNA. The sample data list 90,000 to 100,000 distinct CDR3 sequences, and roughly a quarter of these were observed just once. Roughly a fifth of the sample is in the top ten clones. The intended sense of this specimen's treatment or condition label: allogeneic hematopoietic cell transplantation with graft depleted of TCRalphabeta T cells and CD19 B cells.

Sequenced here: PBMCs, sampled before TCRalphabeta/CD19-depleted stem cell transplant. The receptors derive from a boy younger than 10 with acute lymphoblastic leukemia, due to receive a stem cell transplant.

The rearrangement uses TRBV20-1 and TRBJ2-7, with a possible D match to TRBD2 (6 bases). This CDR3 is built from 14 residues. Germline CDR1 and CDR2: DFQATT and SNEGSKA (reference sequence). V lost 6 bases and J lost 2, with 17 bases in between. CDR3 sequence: CSAPKAGLTYEQYF. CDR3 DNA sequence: TGCAGTGCCCCTAAAGCGGGTCTAACCTACGAGCAGTACTTC.

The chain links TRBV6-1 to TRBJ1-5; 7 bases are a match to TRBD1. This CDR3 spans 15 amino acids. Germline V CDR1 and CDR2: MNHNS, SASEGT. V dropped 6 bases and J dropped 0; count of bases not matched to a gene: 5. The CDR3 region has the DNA TGTGCCAGCAGCGGGGACAGAAATAGCAATCAGCCCCAGCATTTT. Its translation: CASSGDRNSNQPQHF.

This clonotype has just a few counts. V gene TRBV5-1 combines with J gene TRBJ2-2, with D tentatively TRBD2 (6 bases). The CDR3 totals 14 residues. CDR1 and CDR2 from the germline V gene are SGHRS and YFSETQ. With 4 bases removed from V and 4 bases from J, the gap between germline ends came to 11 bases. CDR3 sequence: CASSPGTSTGELFF. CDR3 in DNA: TGCGCCAGCAGCCCGGGGACTTCCACCGGGGAGCTGTTTTTT.

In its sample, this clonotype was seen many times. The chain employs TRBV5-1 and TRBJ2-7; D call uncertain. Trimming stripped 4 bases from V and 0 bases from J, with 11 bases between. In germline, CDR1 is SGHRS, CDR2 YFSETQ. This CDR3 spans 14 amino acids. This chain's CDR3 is CASSGSVNSYEQYF. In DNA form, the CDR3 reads TGCGCCAGCAGCGGAAGCGTAAACTCCTACGAGCAGTACTTC.

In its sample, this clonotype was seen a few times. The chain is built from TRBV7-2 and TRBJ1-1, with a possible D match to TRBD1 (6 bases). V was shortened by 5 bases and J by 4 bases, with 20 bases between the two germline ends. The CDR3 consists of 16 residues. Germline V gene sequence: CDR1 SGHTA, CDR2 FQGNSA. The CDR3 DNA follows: TGTGCCAGCAGCCCAGCAGGGGATTTTCTAGGCACTGAAGCTTTCTTT. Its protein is CASSPAGDFLGTEAFF.

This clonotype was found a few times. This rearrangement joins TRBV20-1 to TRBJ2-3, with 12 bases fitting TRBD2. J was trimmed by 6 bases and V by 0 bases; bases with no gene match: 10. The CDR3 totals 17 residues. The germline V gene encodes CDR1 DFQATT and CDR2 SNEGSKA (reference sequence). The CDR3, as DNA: TGCAGTGCTAGAGACTTCTTGACTAGCGGGAGCAAGGATACGCAGTATTTT. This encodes CSARDFLTSGSKDTQYF.

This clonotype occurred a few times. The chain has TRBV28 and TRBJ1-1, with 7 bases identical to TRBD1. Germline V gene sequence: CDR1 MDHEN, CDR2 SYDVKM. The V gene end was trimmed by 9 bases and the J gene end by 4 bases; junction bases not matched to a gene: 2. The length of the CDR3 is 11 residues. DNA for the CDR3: TGTGCCAGGACAGGGATCACTGAAGCTTTCTTT. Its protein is CARTGITEAFF.

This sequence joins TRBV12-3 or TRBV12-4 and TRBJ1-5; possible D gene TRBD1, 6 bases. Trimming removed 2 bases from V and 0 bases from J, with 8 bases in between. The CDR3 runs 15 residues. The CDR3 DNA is TGTGCCAGCAGTTTAATACAGGGTAGCAATCAGCCCCAGCATTTT. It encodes CASSLIQGSNQPQHF.